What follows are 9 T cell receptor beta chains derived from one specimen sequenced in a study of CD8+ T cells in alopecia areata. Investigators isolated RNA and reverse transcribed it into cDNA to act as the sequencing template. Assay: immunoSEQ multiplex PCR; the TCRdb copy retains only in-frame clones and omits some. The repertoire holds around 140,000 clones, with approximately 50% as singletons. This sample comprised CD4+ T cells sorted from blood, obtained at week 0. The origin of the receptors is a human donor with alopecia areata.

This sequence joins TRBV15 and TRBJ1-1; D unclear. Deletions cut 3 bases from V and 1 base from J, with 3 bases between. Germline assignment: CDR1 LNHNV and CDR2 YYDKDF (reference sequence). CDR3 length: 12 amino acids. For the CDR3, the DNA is TGTGCCACCAGCAGGAGGAACACTGAAGCTTTCTTT. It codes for CATSRRNTEAFF.

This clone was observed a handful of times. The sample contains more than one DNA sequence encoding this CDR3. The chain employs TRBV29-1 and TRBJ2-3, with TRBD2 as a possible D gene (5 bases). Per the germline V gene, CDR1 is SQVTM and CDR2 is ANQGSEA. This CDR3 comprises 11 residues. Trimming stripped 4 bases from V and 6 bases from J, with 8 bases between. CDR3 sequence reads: CSVAGGDTQYF. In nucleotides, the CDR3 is TGCAGCGTTGCCGGCGGGGATACGCAGTATTTT.

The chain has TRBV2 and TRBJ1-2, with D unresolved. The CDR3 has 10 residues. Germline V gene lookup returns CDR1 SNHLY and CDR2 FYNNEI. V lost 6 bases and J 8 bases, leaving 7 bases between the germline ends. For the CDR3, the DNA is TGTGCCAGCAGGGTCAGGGGCTACACCTTC. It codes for CASRVRGYTF.

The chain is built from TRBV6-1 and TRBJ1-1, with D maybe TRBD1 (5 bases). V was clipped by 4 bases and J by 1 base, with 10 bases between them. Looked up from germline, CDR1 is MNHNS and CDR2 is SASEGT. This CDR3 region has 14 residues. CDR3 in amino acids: CASSVGHRNTEAFF. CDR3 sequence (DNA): TGTGCCAGCAGTGTGGGGCATAGGAACACTGAAGCTTTCTTT.

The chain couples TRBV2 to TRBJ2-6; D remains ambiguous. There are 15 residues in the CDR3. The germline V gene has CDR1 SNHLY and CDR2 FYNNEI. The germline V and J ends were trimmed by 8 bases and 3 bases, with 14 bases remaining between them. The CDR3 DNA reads TGTGCCAGCGGATCCCCAAGTAGTGGGGCCAACGTCCTGACTTTC. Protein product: CASGSPSSGANVLTF.

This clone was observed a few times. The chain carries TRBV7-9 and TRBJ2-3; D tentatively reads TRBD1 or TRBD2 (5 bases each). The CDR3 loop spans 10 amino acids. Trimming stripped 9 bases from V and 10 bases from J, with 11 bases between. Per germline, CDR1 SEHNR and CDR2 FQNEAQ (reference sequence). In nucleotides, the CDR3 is TGTGCCAGTTCAGGGACGGCGCAGTATTTT. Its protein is CASSGTAQYF.

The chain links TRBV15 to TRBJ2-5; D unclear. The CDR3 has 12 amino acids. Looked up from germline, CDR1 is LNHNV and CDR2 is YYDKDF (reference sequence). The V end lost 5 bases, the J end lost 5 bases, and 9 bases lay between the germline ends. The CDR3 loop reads CATSGTPETQYF. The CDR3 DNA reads TGTGCCACCAGCGGAACACCGGAGACCCAGTACTTC.

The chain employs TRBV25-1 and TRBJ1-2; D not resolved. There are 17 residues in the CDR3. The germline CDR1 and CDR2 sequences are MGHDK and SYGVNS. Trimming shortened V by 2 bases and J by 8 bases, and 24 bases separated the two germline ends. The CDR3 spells CASSEASSRGPLGGYTF. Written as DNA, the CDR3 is TGTGCCAGCAGTGAAGCAAGCTCACGAGGCCCACTGGGGGGCTACACCTTC.

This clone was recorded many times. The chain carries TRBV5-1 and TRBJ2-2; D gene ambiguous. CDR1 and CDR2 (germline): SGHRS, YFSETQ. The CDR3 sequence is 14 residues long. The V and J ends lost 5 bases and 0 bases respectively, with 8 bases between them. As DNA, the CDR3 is TGCGCCAGCAGAGGCGGAACGAACACCGGGGAGCTGTTTTTT. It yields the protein CASRGGTNTGELFF. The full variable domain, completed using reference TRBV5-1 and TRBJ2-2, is KAGVTQTPRYLIKTRGQQVTLSCSPISGHRSVSWYQQTPGQGLQFLFEYFSETQRNKGNFPGRFSGRQFSNSRSEMNVSTLELGDSALYLCASRGGTNTGELFFGEGSRLTVL.